These T cell receptor beta chains were read from a single sample in a study of T cell responses to AZD1222 COVID-19 vaccine. Libraries were prepared by immunoSEQ multiplex PCR; TCRdb keeps only in-frame clonotypes and omits some of them. This table holds 200,000 or so clones, about 86% found once. This specimen consisted of peripheral blood, obtained on day 0 of AZD1222 vaccination. Receptor source: an adult in good health. CDR3s include the opening cysteine and the closing phenylalanine or tryptophan. Each record gives: J gene, V gene, clone size, D gene, CDR3 DNA, CDR3 protein. A D gene is named only where the DNA matches it firmly. Size values are once, few and many counts, or a class for expanded clones, and some rows have none.

j_gene: TRBJ1-6; v_gene: TRBV12-3/TRBV12-4; abundance: .; d_gene: .; CDR3nt: TGTGCCAGCAACGTTCAGGATTCACCCCTCCACTTT; CDR3aa: CASNVQDSPLHF
j_gene: TRBJ1-3; v_gene: TRBV7-9; abundance: .; d_gene: .; CDR3nt: TGTGCCAGCAGCTTATCTAGCAGCTCTGGAAACACCATATATTTT; CDR3aa: CASSLSSSSGNTIYF
j_gene: TRBJ2-1; v_gene: TRBV7-3; abundance: .; d_gene: TRBD1; CDR3nt: TGTGCCAGCAGCCCAAGGGGACAGGGGAACAATGAGCAGTTCTTC; CDR3aa: CASSPRGQGNNEQFF
j_gene: TRBJ1-4; v_gene: TRBV5-6; abundance: .; d_gene: .; CDR3nt: TGTGCCAGCAGCTTATCCAGCGGAGGAGGAAAACTGTTTTTT; CDR3aa: CASSLSSGGGKLFF
j_gene: TRBJ1-2; v_gene: TRBV11-2; abundance: .; d_gene: TRBD1; CDR3nt: TGTGCCAGCAGCTTGCAAGGGACAGGGGACGGCTACACCTTC; CDR3aa: CASSLQGTGDGYTF
j_gene: TRBJ1-1; v_gene: TRBV5-6; abundance: .; d_gene: TRBD1; CDR3nt: TGTGCCAGCAGCTCTATCAAGGGGGCTACCGCCCTAGAAGCTTTCTTT; CDR3aa: CASSSIKGATALEAFF
j_gene: TRBJ2-1; v_gene: TRBV12-3/TRBV12-4; abundance: .; d_gene: .; CDR3nt: TGTGCCAGCAGTTTAGGCACCACGTCGCAGTTCTTC; CDR3aa: CASSLGTTSQFF
j_gene: TRBJ1-3; v_gene: TRBV19; abundance: .; d_gene: .; CDR3nt: TGTGCCAGCACCCCCGACAGGTACTCTGGAAACACCATATATTTT; CDR3aa: CASTPDRYSGNTIYF
j_gene: TRBJ2-2; v_gene: TRBV11-2; abundance: .; d_gene: .; CDR3nt: TGTGCCAGCAGCTTACCCGGCGAGAGGTCCGGGGAGCTGTTTTTT; CDR3aa: CASSLPGERSGELFF
j_gene: TRBJ1-6; v_gene: TRBV4-2; abundance: .; d_gene: .; CDR3nt: TGTGCCAGCAGGGCCGGGACCGCGTATAATTCACCCCTCCACTTT; CDR3aa: CASRAGTAYNSPLHF
j_gene: TRBJ1-3; v_gene: TRBV5-3; abundance: .; d_gene: .; CDR3nt: TGTGCCAGAAGCTTGTCAAGACATTGTGGAAACACCATATATTTT; CDR3aa: CARSLSRHCGNTIYF
j_gene: TRBJ1-3; v_gene: TRBV28; abundance: .; d_gene: TRBD1; CDR3nt: TGTGCCAGCAGTTCAAACCTCAGGGGGCGAGGAAACACCATATATTTT; CDR3aa: CASSSNLRGRGNTIYF
j_gene: TRBJ2-3; v_gene: TRBV9; abundance: .; d_gene: .; CDR3nt: TGTGCCAGCAGCGTATTCAGGGAGAGCACAGATACGCAGTATTTT; CDR3aa: CASSVFRESTDTQYF
j_gene: TRBJ1-2; v_gene: TRBV28; abundance: few; d_gene: .; CDR3nt: TGTGCCAGCAGTTTAACCGGGGGCGGGGGCTATGGCTACACCTTC; CDR3aa: CASSLTGGGGYGYTF
j_gene: TRBJ2-1; v_gene: TRBV7-2; abundance: .; d_gene: .; CDR3nt: TGTGCCAGCAGCCCTTATTCGACATATGAGCAGTTCTTC; CDR3aa: CASSPYSTYEQFF
j_gene: TRBJ2-1; v_gene: TRBV18; abundance: once; d_gene: .; CDR3nt: TGTGCCAGCTCACCACTTAGCTCCTACAATGAGCAGTTCTTC; CDR3aa: CASSPLSSYNEQFF
j_gene: TRBJ2-3; v_gene: TRBV9; abundance: .; d_gene: .; CDR3nt: TGTGCCAGCAGCGCCCGAACAGGGAGCACAGATACGCAGTATTTT; CDR3aa: CASSARTGSTDTQYF
j_gene: TRBJ1-5; v_gene: TRBV6-5; abundance: .; d_gene: .; CDR3nt: TGTGCCAGCAGTTACTCGAGGGGGAATGGTCCCCAGCATTTT; CDR3aa: CASSYSRGNGPQHF
j_gene: TRBJ1-2; v_gene: TRBV5-1; abundance: few; d_gene: TRBD1; CDR3nt: TGCGCCAGCAGCTTGGAGGACAGGGGTGGCTACACCTTC; CDR3aa: CASSLEDRGGYTF
j_gene: TRBJ1-5; v_gene: TRBV19; abundance: .; d_gene: .; CDR3nt: TGTGCCAGTAGTCACAGGCCTAAAACAGGGAATAGCAATCAGCCCCAGCATTTT; CDR3aa: CASSHRPKTGNSNQPQHF
j_gene: TRBJ1-5; v_gene: TRBV3-1/TRBV3-2; abundance: .; d_gene: TRBD1; CDR3nt: TGTGCCAGCAGCCAAACGCAGGGGGAGGGCCAGCCCCAGCATTTT; CDR3aa: CASSQTQGEGQPQHF
j_gene: TRBJ2-2; v_gene: TRBV6-1; abundance: .; d_gene: .; CDR3nt: TGTGCCAGCAGTGAAGGGATTAATACCGGGGAGCTGTTTTTT; CDR3aa: CASSEGINTGELFF
j_gene: TRBJ1-2; v_gene: TRBV18; abundance: .; d_gene: .; CDR3nt: TGTGCCAGCTCACCCACTTCTGAGAACTATGGCTACACCTTC; CDR3aa: CASSPTSENYGYTF
j_gene: TRBJ2-7; v_gene: TRBV2; abundance: .; d_gene: TRBD1; CDR3nt: TGTGCCAGCAGAAGGGGGACAGGGTCCTACGAGCAGTACTTC; CDR3aa: CASRRGTGSYEQYF
j_gene: TRBJ2-7; v_gene: TRBV7-6; abundance: .; d_gene: TRBD2; CDR3nt: TGTGCCAGCAGCACAGGACTAGCGGGGAGGATTTTCTTGGAGCAGTACTTC; CDR3aa: CASSTGLAGRIFLEQYF
j_gene: TRBJ2-5; v_gene: TRBV7-3; abundance: .; d_gene: TRBD1; CDR3nt: TGTGCCAGCAGCTCCCGGACAGGGGGCGTAGAGACCCAGTACTTC; CDR3aa: CASSSRTGGVETQYF
j_gene: TRBJ2-1; v_gene: TRBV4-1; abundance: .; d_gene: .; CDR3nt: TGCGCCAGCAGCCAAGTACCATGGGAGCAGTTCTTC; CDR3aa: CASSQVPWEQFF
j_gene: TRBJ1-2; v_gene: TRBV11-2; abundance: .; d_gene: .; CDR3nt: TGTGCCAGCAGCTTAGATTATCAGCCTAGGAACTATGGCTACACCTTC; CDR3aa: CASSLDYQPRNYGYTF
j_gene: TRBJ1-1; v_gene: TRBV3-1/TRBV3-2; abundance: .; d_gene: TRBD1; CDR3nt: TGTGCCAGCAGCCGGACAGGGTACGAAGCTTTCTTT; CDR3aa: CASSRTGYEAFF
j_gene: TRBJ2-7; v_gene: TRBV27; abundance: .; d_gene: .; CDR3nt: TGTGCCAGCAGTACCTCCAGGGTTTACGAGCAGTACTTC; CDR3aa: CASSTSRVYEQYF
j_gene: TRBJ1-5; v_gene: TRBV19; abundance: few; d_gene: .; CDR3nt: TGTGCCAGTAGTATACAGCCCAATCAGCCCCAGCATTTT; CDR3aa: CASSIQPNQPQHF
j_gene: TRBJ2-1; v_gene: TRBV6-2/TRBV6-3; abundance: .; d_gene: TRBD2; CDR3nt: TGTGCCAGCAGTCAAAAAGCGGGGGGGCCCTCCTACAATGAGCAGTTCTTC; CDR3aa: CASSQKAGGPSYNEQFF
j_gene: TRBJ2-1; v_gene: TRBV10-3; abundance: .; d_gene: TRBD2; CDR3nt: TGTGCCATCAGCGATACTAGCGGGGGGCGTAATGAGCAGTTCTTC; CDR3aa: CAISDTSGGRNEQFF
j_gene: TRBJ2-1; v_gene: TRBV7-6; abundance: .; d_gene: .; CDR3nt: TGTGCCAGCGCCCATGATCGAGGGGGGTTGAATGAGCAGTTCTTC; CDR3aa: CASAHDRGGLNEQFF
j_gene: TRBJ2-2; v_gene: TRBV9; abundance: .; d_gene: TRBD1; CDR3nt: TGTGCCAGCAGCGAACTTGGACAGGGCGCAAACACCGGGGAGCTGTTTTTT; CDR3aa: CASSELGQGANTGELFF
j_gene: TRBJ1-1; v_gene: TRBV4-1; abundance: .; d_gene: TRBD1; CDR3nt: TGCGCCAGCAGCCAAGATAGGCGACAGGGCGAGACTGAAGCTTTCTTT; CDR3aa: CASSQDRRQGETEAFF
j_gene: TRBJ1-5; v_gene: TRBV10-3; abundance: .; d_gene: TRBD1; CDR3nt: TGTGCCACCCGTCCAGGGGGAGAGGATCAGCCCCAGCATTTT; CDR3aa: CATRPGGEDQPQHF
j_gene: TRBJ2-7; v_gene: TRBV5-5; abundance: .; d_gene: TRBD2; CDR3nt: TGTGCCAGCAGCTTGTGGACTAGCGGGGGGTTCTTTTCCTACGAGCAGTACTTC; CDR3aa: CASSLWTSGGFFSYEQYF
j_gene: TRBJ2-3; v_gene: TRBV5-4; abundance: .; d_gene: .; CDR3nt: TGTGCCAGCAGCCCCATCCGGGTCGATACGCAGTATTTT; CDR3aa: CASSPIRVDTQYF
j_gene: TRBJ1-1; v_gene: TRBV11-2; abundance: .; d_gene: .; CDR3nt: TGTGCCAGCAGCTTTATAAACACTGAAGCTTTCTTT; CDR3aa: CASSFINTEAFF
j_gene: TRBJ2-2; v_gene: TRBV2; abundance: .; d_gene: .; CDR3nt: TGTGCCAGCAGTGAACTGGCTAGCCACGGGGAGCTGTTTTTT; CDR3aa: CASSELASHGELFF
j_gene: TRBJ1-2; v_gene: TRBV30; abundance: .; d_gene: TRBD1; CDR3nt: TGTGCCTGGAGATCAGACAGGGTCTATGGCTACACCTTC; CDR3aa: CAWRSDRVYGYTF
j_gene: TRBJ1-2; v_gene: TRBV24-1; abundance: .; d_gene: TRBD1; CDR3nt: TGTGCCACCAGTGAGAGGACAGGGGGGTATTATGGCTACACCTTC; CDR3aa: CATSERTGGYYGYTF
j_gene: TRBJ1-5; v_gene: TRBV25-1; abundance: once; d_gene: .; CDR3nt: TGTGCCAGCAGTGAGGGGGGTGGGTCCCAGCATTTT; CDR3aa: CASSEGGGSQHF
j_gene: TRBJ1-5; v_gene: TRBV7-2; abundance: few; d_gene: .; CDR3nt: TGTGCCAGCAGCTTATGGACCGGAGGTCCCCAGCATTTT; CDR3aa: CASSLWTGGPQHF
j_gene: TRBJ1-6; v_gene: TRBV7-2; abundance: .; d_gene: TRBD1; CDR3nt: TGTGCCAGCAGCACCCACTCGGGACAGGGTACTTCACCCCTCCACTTT; CDR3aa: CASSTHSGQGTSPLHF
j_gene: TRBJ2-1; v_gene: TRBV25-1; abundance: .; d_gene: .; CDR3nt: TGTGCCAGCAGTGATGGGGGGAACGGATACAATGAGCAGTTCTTC; CDR3aa: CASSDGGNGYNEQFF
j_gene: TRBJ2-5; v_gene: TRBV5-1; abundance: .; d_gene: TRBD1; CDR3nt: TGCGCCAGCAGCCCCCGGGACAGGGGAGGCGAGACCCAGTACTTC; CDR3aa: CASSPRDRGGETQYF
j_gene: TRBJ2-7; v_gene: TRBV6-5; abundance: .; d_gene: .; CDR3nt: TGTGCCAGCATGGGGGGGCTAGACTACGAGCAGTACTTC; CDR3aa: CASMGGLDYEQYF
j_gene: TRBJ2-1; v_gene: TRBV24-1; abundance: .; d_gene: .; CDR3nt: TGTGCCACCAGTGATCGCTTTTACAATGAGCAGTTCTTC; CDR3aa: CATSDRFYNEQFF
j_gene: TRBJ1-4; v_gene: TRBV7-9; abundance: .; d_gene: .; CDR3nt: TGTGCCAGCAGCGTACCAGGGTGGACGGAAAAACTGTTTTTT; CDR3aa: CASSVPGWTEKLFF
j_gene: TRBJ2-1; v_gene: TRBV6-5; abundance: .; d_gene: TRBD2; CDR3nt: TGTGCCAGCAGCCCACGGGGGGGGAATGAGCAGTTCTTC; CDR3aa: CASSPRGGNEQFF
j_gene: TRBJ1-5; v_gene: TRBV12-3/TRBV12-4; abundance: once; d_gene: .; CDR3nt: TGTGCCAGCAGCTCGGCCGGGGGACAGCCCCAGCATTTT; CDR3aa: CASSSAGGQPQHF